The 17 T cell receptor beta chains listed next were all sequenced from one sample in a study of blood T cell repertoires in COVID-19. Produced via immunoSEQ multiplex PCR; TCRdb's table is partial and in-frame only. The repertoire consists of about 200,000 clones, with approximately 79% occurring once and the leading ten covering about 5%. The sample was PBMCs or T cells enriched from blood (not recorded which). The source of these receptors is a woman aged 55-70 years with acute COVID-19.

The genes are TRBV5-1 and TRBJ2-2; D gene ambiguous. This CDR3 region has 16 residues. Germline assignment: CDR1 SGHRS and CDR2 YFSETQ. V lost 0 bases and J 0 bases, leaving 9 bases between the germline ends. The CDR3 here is CASSLDGGTNTGELFF. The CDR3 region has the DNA TGCGCCAGCAGCTTGGATGGCGGTACGAACACCGGGGAGCTGTTTTTT.

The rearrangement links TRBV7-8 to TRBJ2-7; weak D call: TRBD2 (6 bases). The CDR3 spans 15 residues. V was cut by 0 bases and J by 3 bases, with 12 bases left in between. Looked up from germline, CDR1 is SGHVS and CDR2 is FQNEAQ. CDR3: CASSLALSGNYEQYF. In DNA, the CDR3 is TGTGCCAGCAGCTTAGCGCTTAGCGGAAACTACGAGCAGTACTTC. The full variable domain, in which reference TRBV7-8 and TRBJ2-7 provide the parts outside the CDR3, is GAGVSQSPRYKVAKRGQDVALRCDPISGHVSLFWYQQALGQGPEFLTYFQNEAQLDKSGLPSDRFFAERPEGSVSTLKIQRTQQEDSAVYLCASSLALSGNYEQYFGPGTRLTVT.

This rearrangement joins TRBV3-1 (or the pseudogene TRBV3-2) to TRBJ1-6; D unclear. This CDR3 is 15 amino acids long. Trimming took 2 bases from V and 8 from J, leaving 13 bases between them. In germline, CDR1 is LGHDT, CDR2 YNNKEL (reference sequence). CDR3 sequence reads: CASSQNEGTDSPLHF. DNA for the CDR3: TGTGCCAGCAGCCAAAACGAGGGAACGGATTCACCCCTCCACTTT.

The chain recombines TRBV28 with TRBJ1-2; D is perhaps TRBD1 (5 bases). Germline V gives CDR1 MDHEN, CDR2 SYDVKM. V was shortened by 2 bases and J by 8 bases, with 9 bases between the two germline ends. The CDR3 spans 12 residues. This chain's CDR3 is CASSLPGRGYTF. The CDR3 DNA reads TGTGCCAGCAGTTTACCAGGGAGGGGCTACACCTTC.

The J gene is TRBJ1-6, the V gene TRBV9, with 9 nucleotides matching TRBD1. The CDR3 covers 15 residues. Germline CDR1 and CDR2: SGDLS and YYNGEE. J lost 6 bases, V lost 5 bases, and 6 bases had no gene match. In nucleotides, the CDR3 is TGTGCCAGCAGTTCTGGGGGACAGGGTAATTCACCCCTCCACTTT. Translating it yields CASSSGGQGNSPLHF.

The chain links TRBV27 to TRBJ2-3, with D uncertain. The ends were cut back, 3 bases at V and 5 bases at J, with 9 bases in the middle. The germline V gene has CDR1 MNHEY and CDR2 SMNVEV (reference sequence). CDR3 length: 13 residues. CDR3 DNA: TGTGCCAGCAGTTTTGGGTCAGGAGATACGCAGTATTTT. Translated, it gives CASSFGSGDTQYF.

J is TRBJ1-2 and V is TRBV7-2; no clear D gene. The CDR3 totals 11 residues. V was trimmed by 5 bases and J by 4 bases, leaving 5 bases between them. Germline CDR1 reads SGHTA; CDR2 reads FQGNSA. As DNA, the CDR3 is TGTGCCAGCAGCCCGAGCTATGGCTACACCTTC. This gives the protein CASSPSYGYTF. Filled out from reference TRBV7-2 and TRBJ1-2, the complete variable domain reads GAGVSQSPSNKVTEKGKDVELRCDPISGHTALYWYRQSLGQGLEFLIYFQGNSAPDKSGLPSDRFSAERTGGSVSTLTIQRTQQEDSAVYLCASSPSYGYTFGSGTRLTVV.

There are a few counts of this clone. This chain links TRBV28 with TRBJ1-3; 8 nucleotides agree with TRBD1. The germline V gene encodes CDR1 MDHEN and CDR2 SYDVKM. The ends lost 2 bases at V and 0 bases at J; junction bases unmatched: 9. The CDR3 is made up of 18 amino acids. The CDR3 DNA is TGTGCCAGCAGTTTAGGTCCAGCAGGGGGCCGCTCTGGAAACACCATATATTTT. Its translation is CASSLGPAGGRSGNTIYF.

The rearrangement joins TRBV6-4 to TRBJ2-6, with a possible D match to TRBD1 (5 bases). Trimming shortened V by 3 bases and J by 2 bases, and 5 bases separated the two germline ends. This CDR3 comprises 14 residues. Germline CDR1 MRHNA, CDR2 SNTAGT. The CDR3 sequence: CASSEGAGANVLTF. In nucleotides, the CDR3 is TGTGCCAGCAGTGAAGGGGCTGGGGCCAACGTCCTGACTTTC.

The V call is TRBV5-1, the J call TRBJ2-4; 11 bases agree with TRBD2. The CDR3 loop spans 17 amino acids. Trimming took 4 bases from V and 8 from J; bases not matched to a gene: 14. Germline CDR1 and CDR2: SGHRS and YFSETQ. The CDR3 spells CASSTLSGGDIEHIQYF. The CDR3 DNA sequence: TGCGCCAGCAGCACCCTTAGCGGGGGGGATATCGAACACATTCAGTACTTC.

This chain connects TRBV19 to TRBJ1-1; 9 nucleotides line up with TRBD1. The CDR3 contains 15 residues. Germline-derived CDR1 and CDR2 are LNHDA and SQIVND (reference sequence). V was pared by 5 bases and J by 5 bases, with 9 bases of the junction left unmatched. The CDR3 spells CASSYLDRGKTEAFF. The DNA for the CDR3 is TGTGCCAGTAGTTATCTGGACAGGGGAAAAACTGAAGCTTTCTTT.

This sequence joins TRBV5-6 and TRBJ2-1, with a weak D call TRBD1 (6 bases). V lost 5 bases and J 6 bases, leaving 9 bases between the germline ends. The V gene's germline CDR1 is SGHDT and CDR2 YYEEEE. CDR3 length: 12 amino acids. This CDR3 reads CASRTGLNEQFF. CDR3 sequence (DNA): TGTGCCAGCAGAACAGGGCTCAATGAGCAGTTCTTC.

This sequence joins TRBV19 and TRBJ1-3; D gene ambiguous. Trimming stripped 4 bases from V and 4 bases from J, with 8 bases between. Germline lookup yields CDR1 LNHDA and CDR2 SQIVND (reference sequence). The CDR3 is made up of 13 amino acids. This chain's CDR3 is CASSRGFGNTIYF. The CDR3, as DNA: TGTGCCAGTAGTAGAGGGTTCGGAAACACCATATATTTT.

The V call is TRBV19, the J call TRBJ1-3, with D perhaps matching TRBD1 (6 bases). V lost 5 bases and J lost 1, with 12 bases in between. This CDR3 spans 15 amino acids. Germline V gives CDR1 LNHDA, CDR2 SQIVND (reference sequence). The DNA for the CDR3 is TGTGCCAGTAGTCCCCGGACAGTTTCTGGAAACACCATATATTTT. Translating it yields CASSPRTVSGNTIYF.

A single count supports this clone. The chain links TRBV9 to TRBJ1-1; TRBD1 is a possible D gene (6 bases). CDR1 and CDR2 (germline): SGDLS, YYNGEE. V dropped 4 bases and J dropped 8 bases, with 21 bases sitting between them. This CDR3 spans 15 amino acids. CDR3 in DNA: TGTGCCAGCAGCCTAGGGGGAGAAGCGGGATTCGAAGCTTTCTTT. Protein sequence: CASSLGGEAGFEAFF.

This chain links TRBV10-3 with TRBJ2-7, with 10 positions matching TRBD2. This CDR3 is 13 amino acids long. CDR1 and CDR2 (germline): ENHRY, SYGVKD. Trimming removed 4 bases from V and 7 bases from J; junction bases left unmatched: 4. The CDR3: CAISGSSGGEQYV. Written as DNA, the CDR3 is TGTGCCATCAGTGGATCTAGCGGGGGAGAGCAGTACGTC.

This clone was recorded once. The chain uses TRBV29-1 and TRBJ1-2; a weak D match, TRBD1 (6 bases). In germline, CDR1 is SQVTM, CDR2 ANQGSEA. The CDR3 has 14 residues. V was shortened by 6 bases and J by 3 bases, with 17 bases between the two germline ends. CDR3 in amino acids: CSVDQQGPDYGYTF. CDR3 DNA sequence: TGCAGCGTGGACCAGCAGGGGCCGGACTATGGCTACACCTTC.